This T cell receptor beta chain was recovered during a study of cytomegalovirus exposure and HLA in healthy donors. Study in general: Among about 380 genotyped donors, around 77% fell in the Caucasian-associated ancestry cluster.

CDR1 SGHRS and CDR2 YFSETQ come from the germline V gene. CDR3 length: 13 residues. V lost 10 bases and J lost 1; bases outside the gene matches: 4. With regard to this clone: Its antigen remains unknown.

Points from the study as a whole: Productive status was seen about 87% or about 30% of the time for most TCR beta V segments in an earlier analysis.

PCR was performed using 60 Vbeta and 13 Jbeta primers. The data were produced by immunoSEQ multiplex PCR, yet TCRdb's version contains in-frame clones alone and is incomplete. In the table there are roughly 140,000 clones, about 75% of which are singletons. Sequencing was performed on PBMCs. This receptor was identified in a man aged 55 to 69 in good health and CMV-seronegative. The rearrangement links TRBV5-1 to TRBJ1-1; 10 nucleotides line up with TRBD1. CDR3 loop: CAVGDRGNTEAFF. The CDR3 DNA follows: TGCGCCGTGGGGGACAGGGGGAACACTGAAGCTTTCTTT.